Sequencing of this T cell receptor beta chain was carried out in a study of regulatory T cells in long-lasting Graves disease. Across the whole study: Graves' patients diagnosed newly had used antithyroid drugs under 3 months.

In its sample, this clonotype was seen many times. Its cognate antigen is unknown. Time point specified: newly diagnosed GD, antithyroid drugs for less than 3 months. TCR sequences were obtained from RNA taken from PBMCs. The authors diagnosed Graves' disease using American Thyroid Association guidelines. The study, taken as a whole, reports: Persistent Graves' patients showed reduced TCR diversity versus newly diagnosed patients.

Both iRepertoire HTBI primers and Arm-PCR of CDR3 regions were used to build the TCR beta libraries. TCRdb re-called the multiplex PCR reads through MiXCR, storing one row per CDR3 protein. The data hold about 540,000 distinct CDR3 sequences, with around an eighth observed a single time. These records were also assigned to another study, of T cells in Graves' hyperthyroidism and ophthalmopathy. That paper adds: The HTBI set primed first-round TCR CDR3 RT-PCR.

The sequence derives from a man aged 30-40 years with Graves disease. This specimen was peripheral blood mononuclear cells (PBMCs), taken at new diagnosis, from a patient treated with antithyroid drugs.

The CDR3 reads CAISESRGGETQYF. For the CDR3, the DNA is TGTGCCATCAGTGAGTCGAGGGGCGGAGAGACCCAGTACTTC. This rearrangement joins TRBV10-3 to TRBJ2-5, with D perhaps assigned TRBD1 or TRBD2 (5 bases each). Germline V gives CDR1 ENHRY, CDR2 SYGVKD. Trimming took 0 bases from V and 4 from J, leaving 9 bases between them. CDR3 size: 14 residues.